The 28 T cell receptor beta chains in this list originate from one sample, sequenced in a study of molecular identifiers for immune sequencing clone quantification. MiXCR, run by TCRdb on the PCR reads, gives a single entry per CDR3 protein. In the table there are hundreds of thousands of distinct CDR3 sequences, about 25% of which are singletons. Input material: naive CD8+ T cells from blood, with Jurkat cell RNA spiked in. The subset: FACS-sorted CD8+CD4-CCR7+CD45RA+ naive T cells. These receptors were obtained from a human donor in good health. Some libraries in this study had Jurkat cell RNA spiked in.

The gene calls are TRBV5-5 and TRBJ2-7; TRBD2 matches 12 bases. J was trimmed by 0 bases and V by 3 bases; bases with no gene match: 7. Looked up from germline, CDR1 is SGHKS and CDR2 is YYEKEE (reference sequence). This CDR3 has 17 amino acids. CDR3 nucleotides: TGTGCCAGCAGCTCCCTTCTAGCGGGGGGGAGCTCCTACGAGCAGTACTTC. This codes for CASSSLLAGGSSYEQYF.

A few counts support this clonotype. The V gene is TRBV9, the J gene TRBJ2-3, with 10 bases aligning to TRBD2. Per the germline V gene, CDR1 is SGDLS and CDR2 is YYNGEE. V gave up 0 bases and J gave up 0 bases; unmatched junction bases: 7. This CDR3 is built from 18 residues. The CDR3 nucleotides read TGTGCCAGCAGCGTAGAGGCTAGCGGGGGCCTTAGCACAGATACGCAGTATTTT. It is translated as CASSVEASGGLSTDTQYF.

Regarding this clonotype: A read error may be the cause here, since a much bigger clone is one base away. The gene calls are TRBV5-6 and TRBJ2-1; D gene uncertain. Per germline, CDR1 SGHDT and CDR2 YYEEEE. Trimming took off 1 base at V and 10 bases at J, with 9 bases between the two ends. The CDR3 contains 12 residues. Written as DNA, the CDR3 is TGTGCCAGCAGCTTGCTGTGGCAGGAGCAGTTCTTC. As protein: CASSLLWQEQFF.

This clonotype was detected many times. The chain carries TRBV14 and TRBJ2-5; tentative D call: TRBD1 (5 bases). The V end was cut by 4 bases, the J end by 3 bases, with 12 bases between. Germline CDR1 SGHDN, CDR2 FVKESK. The CDR3 runs 14 residues. The CDR3 spells CASSPYGHEETQYF. The CDR3 DNA reads as TGTGCCAGCAGCCCATACGGACATGAAGAGACCCAGTACTTC.

V and J are TRBV20-1 and TRBJ2-7, with D perhaps being TRBD1 or TRBD2 (5 bases each). Trimming pared 3 bases from V and 1 base from J, leaving 19 bases between. The CDR3 length is 16 residues. Germline lookup yields CDR1 DFQATT and CDR2 SNEGSKA (reference sequence). CDR3 nucleotide sequence: TGCAGTGCTAGGGGGGTAGGAGCTGACAGATCCTACGAGCAGTACTTC. The encoded protein is CSARGVGADRSYEQYF.

On this clonotype: Just one base apart from a much larger clone, this may be a read error. The chain couples TRBV5-1 to TRBJ2-7; 14 bases line up with TRBD2. The CDR3 length is 17 residues. CDR1 is SGHRS and CDR2 is YFSETQ in the germline V gene. The CDR3 DNA reads as TGCGCCAGCAGCCTGGGACTAGCGGGAGAAACTACCTACGAGCGGTACTTC. Translating gives CASSLGLAGETTYERYF.

There are a few counts of this clonotype. The rearrangement uses TRBV27 and TRBJ1-6; D possibly corresponds to TRBD1 (5 bases). V was shortened by 1 base and J by 4 bases, with 11 bases between the two germline ends. Germline V gives CDR1 MNHEY, CDR2 SMNVEV (reference sequence). This CDR3 region has 16 residues. The CDR3 nucleotides read TGTGCCAGCAGTTTATTCCCCGGGACTTATAATTCACCCCTCCACTTT. Translating gives CASSLFPGTYNSPLHF.

The rearrangement links TRBV3-1 to TRBJ2-7; 7 bases agree with TRBD2. The CDR3 runs to 14 residues. Per the germline V gene, CDR1 is LGHDT and CDR2 is YNNKEL (reference sequence). The junction had 7 bases not matched to a gene; V was cut back by 4 bases and J by 4 bases. The CDR3 loop is CASSLPGLKYEQYF. The DNA for the CDR3 is TGTGCCAGCAGCCTCCCGGGACTAAAATACGAGCAGTACTTC.

CDR3 in DNA: TGTGCCAGCAGAGTTGTAGCGGGCACCGGGGAGCTGTTTTTT. Encoded protein: CASRVVAGTGELFF. The V call is TRBV27, the J call TRBJ2-2; 7 nucleotides match TRBD2. CDR1 is MNHEY, CDR2 SMNVEV, per germline (reference sequence). This CDR3 is built from 14 residues. Losses at the gene ends were 6 bases for V and 4 bases for J; bases not matched to a gene: 5.

This clonotype was recorded many times. The chain combines TRBV7-9 with TRBJ2-3; perhaps D is TRBD1 or TRBD2 (6 bases each). From germline, CDR1 is SEHNR and CDR2 FQNEAQ (reference sequence). Trimming removed 5 bases from V and 4 bases from J, with 10 bases in between. There are 13 residues in the CDR3. The CDR3 protein is CASSPEGADTQYF. DNA of the CDR3: TGTGCCAGCAGCCCGGAGGGGGCAGATACGCAGTATTTT.

The table lists this clonotype with many counts. The chain joins TRBV7-2 to TRBJ2-7; D perhaps matches TRBD1 (6 bases). Trimming took 0 bases from V and 0 from J, leaving 9 bases between them. This CDR3 region has 15 residues. Germline V lookup: CDR1 SGHTA, CDR2 FQGNSA. The CDR3 DNA follows: TGTGCCAGCAGCTTAGCCCGGGACAACTCCTACGAGCAGTACTTC. This codes for CASSLARDNSYEQYF.

This clonotype was picked up many times. The rearrangement uses TRBV29-1 and TRBJ2-1; no clear D gene. CDR1 SQVTM and CDR2 ANQGSEA come from the germline V gene. The CDR3 loop spans 12 amino acids. Trimming pared 1 base from V and 7 bases from J, leaving 8 bases between. CDR3 in DNA: TGCAGCGTTGAAGTTCAGGAGAATGAGCAGTTCTTC. Translating gives CSVEVQENEQFF.

In its sample, this clonotype was seen many times. The chain is built from TRBV9 and TRBJ2-6; D is ambiguous. There are 14 residues in the CDR3. The ends were cut back, 4 bases at V and 2 bases at J, with 7 bases in the middle. Germline CDR1 SGDLS, CDR2 YYNGEE. This CDR3 is CASSTSPGANVLTF. The CDR3 DNA sequence: TGTGCCAGCAGCACGAGTCCTGGGGCCAACGTCCTGACTTTC.

J is TRBJ2-7 and V is TRBV15; D perhaps matches TRBD1 (5 bases). The CDR3 is 12 amino acids. Germline CDR1 is LNHNV and CDR2 is YYDKDF (reference sequence). Trimming stripped 3 bases from V and 3 bases from J, with 6 bases between. In DNA form, the CDR3 reads TGTGCCACCAGCAGCGACAGCTACGAGCAGTACTTC. As protein: CATSSDSYEQYF. Variable domain in full (rest from reference TRBV15 and TRBJ2-7): DAMVIQNPRYQVTQFGKPVTLSCSQTLNHNVMYWYQQKSSQAPKLLFHYYDKDFNNEADTPDNFQSRRPNTSFCFLDIRSPGLGDTAMYLCATSSDSYEQYFGPGTRLTVT.

This clonotype was recorded at least ten times. The chain has TRBV30 and TRBJ2-5; TRBD2 is a possible D gene (6 bases). CDR1 and CDR2 from the germline V gene are GTSNPN and SVGIG (reference sequence). This CDR3 contains 13 residues. The ends were cut back, 3 bases at V and 3 bases at J, with 11 bases in the middle. CDR3 sequence (DNA): TGTGCCTGGAGGGGCAGGAGGGAAGAGACCCAGTACTTC. Translated, it gives CAWRGRREETQYF.

This clonotype was observed a handful of times. The chain carries TRBV7-3 and TRBJ2-1, with D possibly being TRBD2 (6 bases). The CDR3 runs to 16 residues. V was cut by 4 bases and J by 4 bases, with 17 bases left in between. In germline, CDR1 is SGHTA, CDR2 FQGTGA. The DNA of the CDR3 is TGTGCCAGCAGCTCCCGTCCGGGGGTTAGGTACAATGAGCAGTTCTTC. Translating gives CASSSRPGVRYNEQFF.

The V call is TRBV29-1, the J call TRBJ2-1; 13 nucleotides line up with TRBD2. This CDR3 contains 15 residues. The ends lost 3 bases at V and 4 bases at J; junction bases unmatched: 3. The germline gives CDR1 SQVTM, CDR2 ANQGSEA. The CDR3 region is CSVEGTSGAYNEQFF. In DNA form, the CDR3 reads TGCAGCGTTGAGGGGACTAGCGGGGCGTACAATGAGCAGTTCTTC.

This chain joins TRBV19 and TRBJ2-3; D possibly corresponds to TRBD1 (5 bases). V was pared by 1 base and J by 4 bases, with 12 bases between. The CDR3 runs to 15 residues. Germline loops: CDR1 LNHDA, CDR2 SQIVND (reference sequence). The CDR3 bases are TGTGCCAGTAGTATAGTGGCAGGGTCGTCAGATACGCAGTATTTT. This gives the protein CASSIVAGSSDTQYF.

This clonotype has ten or more counts. The genes are TRBV4-3 and TRBJ1-5; D may be TRBD1 (6 bases). CDR3 length: 16 residues. Trimming shortened V by 2 bases and J by 2 bases, and 13 bases separated the two germline ends. The germline V gene has CDR1 LGHNA and CDR2 YSLEER. The CDR3 region is CASSQYWGLGNQPQHF. Here the CDR3 DNA reads TGCGCCAGCAGCCAATATTGGGGGCTGGGCAATCAGCCCCAGCATTTT.

This clonotype was seen ten or more times. The V and J genes are TRBV6-1 and TRBJ1-3; the D is unclear. This CDR3 comprises 12 residues. Trimming removed 1 base from V and 8 bases from J, with 6 bases in between. Germline CDR1 reads MNHNS; CDR2 reads SASEGT. The CDR3 sequence is CASSEGTHTIYF. CDR3 bases: TGTGCCAGCAGTGAAGGGACCCACACCATATATTTT.

The rearrangement links TRBV4-3 to TRBJ2-1, with TRBD2 matching 12 bases. The CDR3 spans 20 residues. V lost 0 bases, J lost 9 bases, and 18 bases stayed unmatched. Germline V gene lookup returns CDR1 LGHNA and CDR2 YSLEER. The CDR3 loop reads CASSQEGLGYGTSGYGEQFF. The CDR3 DNA reads as TGCGCCAGCAGCCAAGAGGGGCTGGGTTATGGGACTAGCGGGTATGGTGAGCAGTTCTTC.

A remark on this clonotype: The conserved closing phenylalanine or tryptophan is absent in this CDR3, likely reflecting a read error. The rearrangement links TRBV27 to TRBJ2-1; 13 bases fit TRBD2. Germline CDR1 reads MNHEY; CDR2 reads SMNVEV (reference sequence). The CDR3 length is 14 residues. With V trimmed by 5 bases and J by 9 bases, 4 bases remained unmatched. The CDR3 reads CASSTLAGGPEQFS. CDR3 sequence (DNA): TGTGCCAGCAGTACACTAGCGGGAGGGCCTGAGCAGTTCTCC.

This chain joins TRBV4-1 and TRBJ2-7, with TRBD1 as a possible D gene (6 bases). Germline V lookup: CDR1 MGHRA, CDR2 YSYEKL. The V end lost 4 bases, the J end lost 3 bases, and 19 bases lay between the germline ends. The length of the CDR3 is 16 residues. Here the CDR3 DNA reads TGCGCCAGCAGCCCCAGGCAGATAGGACAGAGCTACGAGCAGTACTTC. It yields the protein CASSPRQIGQSYEQYF.

This clonotype was seen at least ten times. One end of the junction is discordant with germline, which a read error may explain. The chain joins TRBV7-9 to TRBJ2-2, with a tentative D call TRBD2 (5 bases). Looked up from germline, CDR1 is SEHNR and CDR2 is FQNEAQ (reference sequence). CDR3 size: 13 residues. CDR3 amino acids: CASSPTITGELFF. CDR3 DNA sequence: TGTGCCAGCAGCCCGACTATCACCGGTGAGCTGTTTTTT.

This clonotype was detected many times. V usage is TRBV20-1 and J usage is TRBJ1-1; D unresolved. The CDR3 sequence is 13 residues long. Per germline, CDR1 DFQATT and CDR2 SNEGSKA (reference sequence). V lost 3 bases and J 2 bases, leaving 10 bases between the germline ends. The CDR3 DNA is TGCAGTGCTAGGCAATGGGGAAACACTGAAGCTTTCTTT. Its translation is CSARQWGNTEAFF.

This clonotype was detected only a few times. This chain uses TRBV6-5 with TRBJ2-7, with TRBD1 matching 8 bases. The germline V gene has CDR1 MNHEY and CDR2 SVGAGI. J lost 3 bases, V lost 6 bases, and 13 bases had no gene match. This CDR3 is 16 amino acids long. The CDR3 nucleotides are TGTGCCAGCAGAAGAGACCCGGGACAGGCCTACTACGAGCAGTACTTC. Protein sequence: CASRRDPGQAYYEQYF.

This clonotype was recorded at least ten times. The V call is TRBV15, the J call TRBJ1-1; no clear D. Trimming took 0 bases from V and 4 from J, leaving 12 bases between them. The length of the CDR3 is 15 residues. CDR1 LNHNV and CDR2 YYDKDF come from the germline V gene (reference sequence). The chain's CDR3 is CATSRDRQKGTEAFF. The CDR3 region has the DNA TGTGCCACCAGCAGAGACCGGCAGAAGGGCACTGAAGCTTTCTTT. Complete variable domain (other parts from reference TRBV15 and TRBJ1-1): DAMVIQNPRYQVTQFGKPVTLSCSQTLNHNVMYWYQQKSSQAPKLLFHYYDKDFNNEADTPDNFQSRRPNTSFCFLDIRSPGLGDTAMYLCATSRDRQKGTEAFFGQGTRLTVV.

Note on this clonotype: A much larger clone differs by one base, so this may be a read error. CDR3 sequence reads: CATSNDRGNPGELFF. As DNA, the CDR3 is TGTGCCACATCGAATGACAGGGGAAACCCCGGGGAGCTGTTTTTT. The chain carries TRBV6-2 or TRBV6-3 and TRBJ2-2; TRBD1 aligns across 8 bases. The J segment lost 6 bases and the V segment lost 10 bases, leaving 13 bases of the junction unmatched. The CDR3 loop spans 15 amino acids. CDR1 MNHEY and CDR2 SVGEGT come from the germline V gene.